This is a list of T cell receptor beta chains from one sample in a study of cytomegalovirus exposure and HLA in healthy donors. Generated by immunoSEQ multiplex PCR, the TCRdb table keeps only in-frame clones and is missing some. The repertoire holds about 110,000 clones, with around 86% as singletons. Sample: PBMCs. The source of these receptors is a man in his forties in good health and CMV-seronegative. Both conserved end residues are part of each CDR3. The order of the fields is CDR3 protein, CDR3 DNA, V gene, D gene, clone size, J gene. The D gene is left open where the match is weak. Where a row states a size, it is once, few, many or the class of an expanded clone; other rows omit it.

CASSPTGISGNTIYF TGTGCCAGCTCCCCGACAGGTATCTCTGGAAACACCATATATTTT TRBV18 . . TRBJ1-3
CASSTSLTYNEQFF TGTGCCAGCAGCACGAGTCTGACCTACAATGAGCAGTTCTTC TRBV7-2 . . TRBJ2-1
CASRTSGRREQFF TGTGCCAGCAGGACTAGCGGGCGGAGGGAGCAGTTCTTC TRBV5-8 TRBD2 few TRBJ2-1
CASGGLLGSGNTIYF TGTGCCAGCGGTGGACTGCTGGGCTCTGGAAACACCATATATTTT TRBV6-5 . . TRBJ1-3
CASSFQSSNTEAFF TGTGCCAGCAGTTTCCAGTCGTCAAACACTGAAGCTTTCTTT TRBV27 . once TRBJ1-1
CASSYRGSNQPQHF TGTGCCAGCAGTTATAGGGGTAGCAATCAGCCCCAGCATTTT TRBV6-5 . . TRBJ1-5
CASSSVPNYGYTF TGTGCCAGCAGCTCTGTCCCTAACTATGGCTACACCTTC TRBV5-4 . once TRBJ1-2
CATTSTGPGTGPNQPQHF TGTGCCACTACAAGTACCGGACCTGGGACAGGACCAAATCAGCCCCAGCATTTT TRBV19 TRBD1 . TRBJ1-5
CASSQTPNSPLHF TGTGCCAGCAGTCAGACTCCTAATTCACCCCTCCACTTT TRBV6-5 . . TRBJ1-6
CATGVRRGGTGELFF TGTGCCACAGGGGTGCGGCGGGGGGGTACCGGGGAGCTGTTTTTT TRBV6-5 TRBD2 . TRBJ2-2
CPTGLAGGLPYEQYF TGCCCAACGGGACTAGCGGGGGGGTTACCCTACGAGCAGTACTTC TRBV10-2 TRBD2 once TRBJ2-7
CASSGTGQETQYF TGCGCCAGCAGCGGGACAGGGCAGGAGACCCAGTACTTC TRBV5-1 TRBD1 . TRBJ2-5
CAISDRGADTQYF TGTGCCATCAGTGACCGGGGGGCAGATACGCAGTATTTT TRBV10-3 TRBD2 . TRBJ2-3
CASSKEPGGEGYTF TGCGCCAGCAGCAAGGAGCCAGGGGGCGAAGGCTACACCTTC TRBV5-1 TRBD1 . TRBJ1-2
CAGQGINSPLHF TGTGCCGGACAGGGGATTAATTCACCCCTCCACTTT TRBV6-1 TRBD1 . TRBJ1-6
CASSRGTGTGGYEQYF TGCGCCAGCAGCCGGGGTACCGGGACAGGGGGCTACGAGCAGTACTTC TRBV4-3 TRBD1 . TRBJ2-7
CASRGDSSGNTIYF TGTGCCAGCAGAGGCGACAGCTCTGGAAACACCATATATTTT TRBV28 . few TRBJ1-3
CAWSPEAKSTDTQYF TGTGCCTGGAGTCCCGAGGCGAAAAGCACAGATACGCAGTATTTT TRBV30 . . TRBJ2-3